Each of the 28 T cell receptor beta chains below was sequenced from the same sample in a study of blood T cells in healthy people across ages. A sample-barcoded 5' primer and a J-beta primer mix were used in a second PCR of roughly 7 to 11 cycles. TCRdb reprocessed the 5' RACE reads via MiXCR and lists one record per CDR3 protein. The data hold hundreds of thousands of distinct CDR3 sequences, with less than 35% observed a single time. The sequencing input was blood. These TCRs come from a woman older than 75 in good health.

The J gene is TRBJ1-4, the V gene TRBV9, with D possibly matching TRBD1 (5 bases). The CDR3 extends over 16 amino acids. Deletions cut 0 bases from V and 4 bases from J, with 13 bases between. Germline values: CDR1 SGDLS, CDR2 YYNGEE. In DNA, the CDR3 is TGTGCCAGCAGCGTAGCTGGAGGGGCTGGTAATGAAAAACTGTTTTTT. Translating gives CASSVAGGAGNEKLFF.

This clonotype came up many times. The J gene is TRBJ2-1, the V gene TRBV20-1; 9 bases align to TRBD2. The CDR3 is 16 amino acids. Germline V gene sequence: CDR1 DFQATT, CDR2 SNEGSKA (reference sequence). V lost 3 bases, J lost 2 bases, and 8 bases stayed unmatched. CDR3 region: CSARGSGGGAYNEQFF. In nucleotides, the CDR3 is TGCAGTGCTAGGGGCAGCGGCGGGGGGGCCTACAATGAGCAGTTCTTC.

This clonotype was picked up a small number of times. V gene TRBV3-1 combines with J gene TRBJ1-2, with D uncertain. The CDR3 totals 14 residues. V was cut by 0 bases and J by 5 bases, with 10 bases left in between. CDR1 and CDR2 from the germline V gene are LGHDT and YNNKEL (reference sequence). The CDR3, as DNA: TGTGCCAGCAGCCAAGACCGGCAGCGTTATGGCTACACCTTC. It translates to CASSQDRQRYGYTF. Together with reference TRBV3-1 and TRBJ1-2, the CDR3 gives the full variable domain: DTAVSQTPKYLVTQMGNDKSIKCEQNLGHDTMYWYKQDSKKFLKIMFSYNNKELIINETVPNRFSPKSPDKAHLNLHINSLELGDSAVYFCASSQDRQRYGYTFGSGTRLTVV.

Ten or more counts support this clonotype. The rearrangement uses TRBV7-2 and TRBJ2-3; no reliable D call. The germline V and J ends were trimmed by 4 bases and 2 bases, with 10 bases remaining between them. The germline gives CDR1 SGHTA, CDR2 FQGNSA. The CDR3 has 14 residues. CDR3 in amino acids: CASSYGPSTDTQYF. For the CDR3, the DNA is TGTGCCAGCAGCTATGGGCCTTCCACAGATACGCAGTATTTT. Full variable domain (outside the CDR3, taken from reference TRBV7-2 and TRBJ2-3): GAGVSQSPSNKVTEKGKDVELRCDPISGHTALYWYRQSLGQGLEFLIYFQGNSAPDKSGLPSDRFSAERTGGSVSTLTIQRTQQEDSAVYLCASSYGPSTDTQYFGPGTRLTVL.

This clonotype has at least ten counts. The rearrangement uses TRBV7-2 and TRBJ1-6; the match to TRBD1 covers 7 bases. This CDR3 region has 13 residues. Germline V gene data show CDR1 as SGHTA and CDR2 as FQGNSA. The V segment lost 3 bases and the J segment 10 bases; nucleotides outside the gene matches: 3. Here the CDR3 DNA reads TGTGCCAGCAGCTTCGACAGGGAGTCACCCCTCCACTTT. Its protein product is CASSFDRESPLHF.

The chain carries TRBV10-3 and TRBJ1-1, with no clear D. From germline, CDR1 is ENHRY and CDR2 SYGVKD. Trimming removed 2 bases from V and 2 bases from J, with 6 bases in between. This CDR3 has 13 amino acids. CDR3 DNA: TGTGCCATCAGTGAGCCCCAAAACACTGAAGCTTTCTTT. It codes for CAISEPQNTEAFF.

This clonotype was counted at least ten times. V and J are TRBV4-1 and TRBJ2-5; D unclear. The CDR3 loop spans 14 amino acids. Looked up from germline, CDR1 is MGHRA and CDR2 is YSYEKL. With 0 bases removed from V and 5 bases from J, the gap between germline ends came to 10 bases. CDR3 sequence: CASSQDGLVETQYF. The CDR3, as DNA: TGCGCCAGCAGCCAAGACGGGCTAGTGGAGACCCAGTACTTC.

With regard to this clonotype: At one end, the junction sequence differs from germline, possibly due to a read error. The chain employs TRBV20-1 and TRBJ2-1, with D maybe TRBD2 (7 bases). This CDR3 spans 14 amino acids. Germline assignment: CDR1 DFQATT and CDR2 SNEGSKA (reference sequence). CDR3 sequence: CGASGGRLYNEQFF. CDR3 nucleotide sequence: TGCGGTGCTTCGGGGGGCCGTTTGTACAATGAGCAGTTCTTC.

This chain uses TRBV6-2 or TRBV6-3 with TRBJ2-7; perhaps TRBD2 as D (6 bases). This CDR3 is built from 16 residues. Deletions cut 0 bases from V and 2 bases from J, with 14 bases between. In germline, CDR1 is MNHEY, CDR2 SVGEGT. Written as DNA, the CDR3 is TGTGCCAGCAGTTACTCGTTGCGGGATCCTACCTACGAGCAGTACTTC. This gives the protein CASSYSLRDPTYEQYF.

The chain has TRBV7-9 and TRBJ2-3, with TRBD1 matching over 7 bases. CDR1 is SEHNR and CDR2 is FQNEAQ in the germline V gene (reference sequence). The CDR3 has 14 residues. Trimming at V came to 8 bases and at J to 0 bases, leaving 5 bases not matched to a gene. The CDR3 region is CASLPGQSTDTQYF. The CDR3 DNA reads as TGTGCCAGCCTACCGGGACAGAGCACAGATACGCAGTATTTT.

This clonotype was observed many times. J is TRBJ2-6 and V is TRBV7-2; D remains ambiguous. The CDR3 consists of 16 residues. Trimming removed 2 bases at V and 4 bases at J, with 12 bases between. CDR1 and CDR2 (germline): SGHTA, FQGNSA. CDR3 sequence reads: CASSLSTGNGANVLTF. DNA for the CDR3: TGTGCCAGCAGCTTAAGTACGGGCAACGGGGCCAACGTCCTGACTTTC.

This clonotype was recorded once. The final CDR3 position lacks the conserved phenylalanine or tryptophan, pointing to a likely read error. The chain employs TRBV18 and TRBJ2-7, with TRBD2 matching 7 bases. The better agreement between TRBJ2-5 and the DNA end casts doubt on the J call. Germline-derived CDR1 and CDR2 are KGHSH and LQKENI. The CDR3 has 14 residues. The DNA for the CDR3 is TGTGCCAGCTCACCGACGGGGGGTGAAGAGACCCAGTACTTA. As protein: CASSPTGGEETQYL.

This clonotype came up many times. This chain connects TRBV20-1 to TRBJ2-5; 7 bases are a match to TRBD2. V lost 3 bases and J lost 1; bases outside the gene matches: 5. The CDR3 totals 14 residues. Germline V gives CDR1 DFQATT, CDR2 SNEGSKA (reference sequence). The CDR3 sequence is CSASMAGVQETQYF. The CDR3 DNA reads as TGCAGTGCTAGCATGGCGGGGGTCCAAGAGACCCAGTACTTC.

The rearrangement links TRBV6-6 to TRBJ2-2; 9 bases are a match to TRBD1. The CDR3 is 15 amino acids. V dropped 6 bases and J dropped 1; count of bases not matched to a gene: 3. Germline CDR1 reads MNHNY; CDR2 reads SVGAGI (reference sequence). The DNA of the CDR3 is TGTGCCAGCAGGCCGGGACAGGGGAACACCGGGGAGCTGTTTTTT. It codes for CASRPGQGNTGELFF.

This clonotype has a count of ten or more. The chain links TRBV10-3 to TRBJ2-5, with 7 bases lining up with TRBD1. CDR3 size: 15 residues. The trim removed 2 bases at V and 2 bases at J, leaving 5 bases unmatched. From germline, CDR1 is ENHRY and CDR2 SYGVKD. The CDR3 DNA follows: TGTGCCATCAGTGAGCAGGGACAGCCTCAAGAGACCCAGTACTTC. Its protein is CAISEQGQPQETQYF.

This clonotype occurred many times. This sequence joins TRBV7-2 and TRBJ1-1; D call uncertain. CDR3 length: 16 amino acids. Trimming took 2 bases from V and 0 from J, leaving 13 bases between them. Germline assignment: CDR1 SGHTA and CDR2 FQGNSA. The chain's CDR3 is CASSLSPVRLNTEAFF. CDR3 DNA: TGTGCCAGCAGCTTATCTCCCGTACGTTTGAACACTGAAGCTTTCTTT. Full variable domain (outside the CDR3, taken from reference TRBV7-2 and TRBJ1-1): GAGVSQSPSNKVTEKGKDVELRCDPISGHTALYWYRQSLGQGLEFLIYFQGNSAPDKSGLPSDRFSAERTGGSVSTLTIQRTQQEDSAVYLCASSLSPVRLNTEAFFGQGTRLTVV.

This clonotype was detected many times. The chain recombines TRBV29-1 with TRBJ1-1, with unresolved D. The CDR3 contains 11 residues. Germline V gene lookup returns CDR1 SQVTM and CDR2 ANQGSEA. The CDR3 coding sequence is TGCAGTTCAGCAGTTAACACTGAAGCTTTCTTT. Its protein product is CSSAVNTEAFF.

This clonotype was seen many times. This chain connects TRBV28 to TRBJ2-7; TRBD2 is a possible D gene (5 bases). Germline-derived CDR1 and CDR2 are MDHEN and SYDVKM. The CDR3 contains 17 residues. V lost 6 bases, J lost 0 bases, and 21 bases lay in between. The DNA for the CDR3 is TGTGCCAGCAGCCCAGGAGGTGGGGTTCTTCGCTCCTACGAGCAGTACTTC. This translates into CASSPGGGVLRSYEQYF.

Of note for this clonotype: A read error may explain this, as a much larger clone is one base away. The DNA for the CDR3 is TGCGCCAGCAGCCTGGTTCCCCAGGTCGGTGACTACACCTTC. Residues: CASSLVPQVGDYTF. The chain recombines TRBV4-3 with TRBJ1-2; no definite D call. CDR3 length: 14 residues. Germline CDR1 LGHNA, CDR2 YSLEER. The V end lost 4 bases, the J end lost 10 bases, and 19 bases lay between the germline ends.

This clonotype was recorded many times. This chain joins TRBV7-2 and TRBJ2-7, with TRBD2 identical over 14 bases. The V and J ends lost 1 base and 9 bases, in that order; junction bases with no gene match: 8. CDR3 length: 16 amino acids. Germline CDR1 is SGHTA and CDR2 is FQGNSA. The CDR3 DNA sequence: TGTGCCAGCAGCTTAGTGGGGACTAGCGGGGGCTCGGGGCAGTACTTC. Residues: CASSLVGTSGGSGQYF.

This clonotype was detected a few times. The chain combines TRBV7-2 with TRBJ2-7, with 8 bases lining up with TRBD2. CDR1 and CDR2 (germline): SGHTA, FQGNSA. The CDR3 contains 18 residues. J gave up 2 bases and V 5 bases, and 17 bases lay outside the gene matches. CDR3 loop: CASSALIGGAEVPYEQYF. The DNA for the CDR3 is TGTGCCAGCAGCGCCTTAATCGGGGGGGCAGAAGTCCCCTACGAGCAGTACTTC.

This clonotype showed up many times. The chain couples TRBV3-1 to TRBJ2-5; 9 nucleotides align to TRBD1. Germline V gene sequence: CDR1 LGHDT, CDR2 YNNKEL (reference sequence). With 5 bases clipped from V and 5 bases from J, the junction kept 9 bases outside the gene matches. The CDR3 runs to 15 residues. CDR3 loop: CASSSGTGSLETQYF. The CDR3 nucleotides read TGTGCCAGCAGCTCCGGGACAGGGAGTCTCGAGACCCAGTACTTC.

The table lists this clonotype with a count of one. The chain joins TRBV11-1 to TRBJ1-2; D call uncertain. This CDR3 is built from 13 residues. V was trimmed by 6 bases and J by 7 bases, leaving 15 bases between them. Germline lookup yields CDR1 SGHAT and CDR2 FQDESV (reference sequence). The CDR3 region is CASRYLSGSGYTF. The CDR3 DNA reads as TGTGCCAGCAGGTACTTATCCGGCAGTGGCTACACCTTC.

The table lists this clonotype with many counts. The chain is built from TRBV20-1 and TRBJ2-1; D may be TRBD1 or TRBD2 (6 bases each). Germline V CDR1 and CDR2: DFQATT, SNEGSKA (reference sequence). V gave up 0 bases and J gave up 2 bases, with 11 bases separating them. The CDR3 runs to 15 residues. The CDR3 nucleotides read TGCAGTGCTAGAGATAGGGGGGCGGCCTACAATGAGCAGTTCTTC. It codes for CSARDRGAAYNEQFF.

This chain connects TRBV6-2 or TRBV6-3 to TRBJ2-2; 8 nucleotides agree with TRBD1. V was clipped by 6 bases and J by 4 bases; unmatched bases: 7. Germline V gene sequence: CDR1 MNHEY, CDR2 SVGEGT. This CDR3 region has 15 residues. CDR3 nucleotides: TGTGCCAGCAGGCGGACAGGGACGGGCACCGGGGAGCTGTTTTTT. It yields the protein CASRRTGTGTGELFF.

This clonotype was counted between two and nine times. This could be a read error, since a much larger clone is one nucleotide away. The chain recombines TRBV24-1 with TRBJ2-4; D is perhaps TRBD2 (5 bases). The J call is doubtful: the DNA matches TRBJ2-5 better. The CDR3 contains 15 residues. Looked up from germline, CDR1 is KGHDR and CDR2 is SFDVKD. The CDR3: CATSDPGGGQETQYF. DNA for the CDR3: TGTGCCACCAGTGATCCCGGCGGAGGACAAGAGACCCAGTACTTC.

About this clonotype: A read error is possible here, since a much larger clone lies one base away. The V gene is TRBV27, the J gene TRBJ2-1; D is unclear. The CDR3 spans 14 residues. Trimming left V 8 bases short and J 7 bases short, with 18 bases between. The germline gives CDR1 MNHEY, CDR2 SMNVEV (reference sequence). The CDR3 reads CASQLSVFGNEQFF. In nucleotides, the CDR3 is TGTGCCAGCCAGTTGTCAGTATTCGGGAATGAGCAGTTCTTC.

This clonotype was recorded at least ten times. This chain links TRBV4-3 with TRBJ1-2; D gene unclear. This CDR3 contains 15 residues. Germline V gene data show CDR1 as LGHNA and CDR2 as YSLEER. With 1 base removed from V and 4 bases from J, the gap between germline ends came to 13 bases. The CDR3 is CASSQGQKIGYGYTF. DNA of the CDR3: TGCGCCAGCAGCCAAGGGCAGAAGATCGGCTATGGCTACACCTTC.